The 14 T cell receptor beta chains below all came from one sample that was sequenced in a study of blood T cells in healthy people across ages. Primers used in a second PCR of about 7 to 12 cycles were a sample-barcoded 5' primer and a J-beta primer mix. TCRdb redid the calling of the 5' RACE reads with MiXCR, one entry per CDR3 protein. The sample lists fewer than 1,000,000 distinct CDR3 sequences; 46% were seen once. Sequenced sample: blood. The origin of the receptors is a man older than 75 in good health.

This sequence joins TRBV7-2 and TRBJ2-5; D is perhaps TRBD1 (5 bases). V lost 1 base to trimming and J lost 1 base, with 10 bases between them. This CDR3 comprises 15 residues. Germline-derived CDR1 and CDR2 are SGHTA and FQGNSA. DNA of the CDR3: TGTGCCAGCAGCTTAGTTGTAGGGGTCCAAGAGACCCAGTACTTC. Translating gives CASSLVVGVQETQYF.

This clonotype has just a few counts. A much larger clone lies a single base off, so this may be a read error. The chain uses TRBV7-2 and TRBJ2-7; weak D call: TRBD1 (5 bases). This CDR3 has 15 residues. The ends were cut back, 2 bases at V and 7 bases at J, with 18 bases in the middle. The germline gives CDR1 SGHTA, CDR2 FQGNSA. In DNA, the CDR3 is TGTGCCAGCAGCTTACCAGGGCTTGGAGTGAATGAGCAGTACTTC. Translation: CASSLPGLGVNEQYF.

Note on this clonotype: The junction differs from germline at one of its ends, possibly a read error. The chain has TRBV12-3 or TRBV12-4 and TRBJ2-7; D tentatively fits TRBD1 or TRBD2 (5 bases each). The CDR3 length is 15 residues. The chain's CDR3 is CASSLGGANSYGQYF. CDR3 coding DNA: TGTGCCAGCAGTTTAGGAGGGGCCAACTCCTACGGGCAGTACTTC.

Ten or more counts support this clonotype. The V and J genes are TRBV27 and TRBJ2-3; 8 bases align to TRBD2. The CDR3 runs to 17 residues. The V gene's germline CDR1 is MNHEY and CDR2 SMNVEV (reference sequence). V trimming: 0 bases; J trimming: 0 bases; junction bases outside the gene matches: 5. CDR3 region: CASSLSAAGVSTDTQYF. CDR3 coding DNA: TGTGCCAGCAGTTTATCGGCAGCGGGAGTTAGCACAGATACGCAGTATTTT.

The CDR3 region is CASSQGAGGRNSYEQYF. The CDR3, as DNA: TGTGCCAGCAGCCAAGGAGCGGGAGGCAGGAATTCCTACGAGCAGTACTTC. The chain recombines TRBV4-2 with TRBJ2-7; the match to TRBD2 covers 9 bases. The germline V gene has CDR1 LGHNA and CDR2 YNFKEQ. V was pared by 1 base and J by 1 base, with 8 bases of the junction left unmatched. The CDR3 is 17 amino acids.

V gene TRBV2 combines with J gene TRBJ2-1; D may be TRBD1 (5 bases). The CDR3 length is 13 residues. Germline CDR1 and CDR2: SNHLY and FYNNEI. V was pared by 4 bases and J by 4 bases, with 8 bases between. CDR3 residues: CASSGTIYNEQFF. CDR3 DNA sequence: TGTGCCAGCAGTGGGACAATTTACAATGAGCAGTTCTTC. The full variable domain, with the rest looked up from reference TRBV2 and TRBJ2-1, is EPEVTQTPSHQVTQMGQEVILRCVPISNHLYFYWYRQILGQKVEFLVSFYNNEISEKSEIFDDQFSVERPDGSNFTLKIRSTKLEDSAMYFCASSGTIYNEQFFGPGTRLTVL.

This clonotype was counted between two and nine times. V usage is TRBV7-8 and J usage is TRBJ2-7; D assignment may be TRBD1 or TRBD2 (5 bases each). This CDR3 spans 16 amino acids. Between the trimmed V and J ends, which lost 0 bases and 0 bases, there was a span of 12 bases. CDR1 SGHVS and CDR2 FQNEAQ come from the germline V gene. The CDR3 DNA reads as TGTGCCAGCAGCTTAGCAGCCCCGGGGCTCTCCTACGAGCAGTACTTC. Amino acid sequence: CASSLAAPGLSYEQYF. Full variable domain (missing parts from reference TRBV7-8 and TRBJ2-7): GAGVSQSPRYKVAKRGQDVALRCDPISGHVSLFWYQQALGQGPEFLTYFQNEAQLDKSGLPSDRFFAERPEGSVSTLKIQRTQQEDSAVYLCASSLAAPGLSYEQYFGPGTRLTVT.

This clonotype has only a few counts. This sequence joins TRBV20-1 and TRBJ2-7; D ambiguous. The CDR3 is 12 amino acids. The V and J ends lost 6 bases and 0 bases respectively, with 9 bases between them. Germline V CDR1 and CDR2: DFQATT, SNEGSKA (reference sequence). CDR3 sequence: CSARTDSYEQYF. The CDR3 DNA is TGCAGTGCACGGACGGACTCCTACGAGCAGTACTTC.

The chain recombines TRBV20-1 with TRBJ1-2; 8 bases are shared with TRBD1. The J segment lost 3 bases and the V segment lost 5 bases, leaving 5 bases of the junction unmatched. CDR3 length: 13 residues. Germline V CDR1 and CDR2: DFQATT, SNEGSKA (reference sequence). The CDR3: CSAPGQGDYGYTF. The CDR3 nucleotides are TGCAGTGCTCCCGGACAGGGTGACTATGGCTACACCTTC.

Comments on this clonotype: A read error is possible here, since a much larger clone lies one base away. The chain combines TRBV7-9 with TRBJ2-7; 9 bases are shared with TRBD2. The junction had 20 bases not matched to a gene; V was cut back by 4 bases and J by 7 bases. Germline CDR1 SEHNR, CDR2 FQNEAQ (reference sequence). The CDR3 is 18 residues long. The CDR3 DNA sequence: TGTGCCAGCAGCTCCCGAACCGACTTCAGCGGGAGGTTGAATGAGCAGTACTTC. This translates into CASSSRTDFSGRLNEQYF.

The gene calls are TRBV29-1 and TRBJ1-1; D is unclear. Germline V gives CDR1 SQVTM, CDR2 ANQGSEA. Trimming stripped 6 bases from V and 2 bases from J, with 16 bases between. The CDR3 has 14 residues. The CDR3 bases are TGCAGCGTACAAACCACAAAGCCTAACACTGAAGCTTTCTTT. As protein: CSVQTTKPNTEAFF.

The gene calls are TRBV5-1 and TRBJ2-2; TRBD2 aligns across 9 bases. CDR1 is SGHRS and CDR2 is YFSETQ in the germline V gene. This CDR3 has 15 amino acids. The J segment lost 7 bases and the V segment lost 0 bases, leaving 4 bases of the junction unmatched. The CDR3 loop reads CASSLGLAEVGELFF. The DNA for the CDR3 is TGCGCCAGCAGCTTGGGACTAGCGGAAGTCGGGGAGCTGTTTTTT.

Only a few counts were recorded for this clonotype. Written as DNA, the CDR3 is TGCGCCAGCAGCTACTCGGACAGGCCGAGCTCCTACGAGCAGTACTTC. As protein: CASSYSDRPSSYEQYF. V and J are TRBV5-1 and TRBJ2-7; 7 nucleotides align to TRBD1. Germline V CDR1 and CDR2: SGHRS, YFSETQ. After removal of 3 bases from V and 0 bases from J, the junction contained 9 bases not matched to a gene. This CDR3 spans 16 amino acids.

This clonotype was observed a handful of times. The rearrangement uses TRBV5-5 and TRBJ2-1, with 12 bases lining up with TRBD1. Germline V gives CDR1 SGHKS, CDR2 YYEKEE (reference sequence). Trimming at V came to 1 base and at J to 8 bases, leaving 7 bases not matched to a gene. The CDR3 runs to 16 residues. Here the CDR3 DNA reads TGTGCCAGCAGCTTGTTGGGACAGGGGGCGGGATATGAGCAGTTCTTC. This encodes CASSLLGQGAGYEQFF.